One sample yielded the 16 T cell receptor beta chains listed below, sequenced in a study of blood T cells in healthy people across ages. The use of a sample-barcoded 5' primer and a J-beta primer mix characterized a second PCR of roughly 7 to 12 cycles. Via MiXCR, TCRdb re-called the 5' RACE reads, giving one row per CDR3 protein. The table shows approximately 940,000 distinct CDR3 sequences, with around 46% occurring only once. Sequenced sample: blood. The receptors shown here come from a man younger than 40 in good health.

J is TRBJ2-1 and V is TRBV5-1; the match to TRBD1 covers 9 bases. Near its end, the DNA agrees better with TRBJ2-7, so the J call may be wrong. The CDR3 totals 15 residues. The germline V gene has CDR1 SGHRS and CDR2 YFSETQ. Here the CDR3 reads CASSLEGQGHNEQYF. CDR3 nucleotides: TGCGCCAGCAGCTTGGAGGGACAGGGCCACAATGAGCAGTACTTC.

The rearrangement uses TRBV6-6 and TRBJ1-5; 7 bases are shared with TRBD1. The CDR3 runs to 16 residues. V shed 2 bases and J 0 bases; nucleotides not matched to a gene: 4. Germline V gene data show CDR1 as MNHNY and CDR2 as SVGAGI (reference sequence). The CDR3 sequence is CASSYGGTDSNQPQHF. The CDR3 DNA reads TGTGCCAGCAGTTACGGTGGGACAGATAGCAATCAGCCCCAGCATTTT.

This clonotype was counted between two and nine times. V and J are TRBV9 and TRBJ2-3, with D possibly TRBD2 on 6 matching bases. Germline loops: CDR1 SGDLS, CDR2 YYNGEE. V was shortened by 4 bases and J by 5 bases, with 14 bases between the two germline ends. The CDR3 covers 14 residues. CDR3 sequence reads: CASSPPGLGDTQYF. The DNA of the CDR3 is TGTGCCAGCAGCCCCCCGGGACTGGGAGATACGCAGTATTTT.

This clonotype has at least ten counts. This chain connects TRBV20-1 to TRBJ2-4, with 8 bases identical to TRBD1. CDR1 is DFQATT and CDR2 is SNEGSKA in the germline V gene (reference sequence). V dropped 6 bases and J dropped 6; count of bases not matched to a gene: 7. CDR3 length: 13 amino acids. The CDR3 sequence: CSAPGQGGNIQYF. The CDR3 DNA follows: TGCAGTGCCCCTGGACAGGGAGGAAACATTCAGTACTTC.

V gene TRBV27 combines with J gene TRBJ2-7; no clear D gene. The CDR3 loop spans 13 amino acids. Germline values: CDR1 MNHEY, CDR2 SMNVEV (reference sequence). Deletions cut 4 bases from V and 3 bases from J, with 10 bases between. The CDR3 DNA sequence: TGTGCCAGCAGTTCGGCCTTAATCTACGAGCAGTACTTC. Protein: CASSSALIYEQYF.

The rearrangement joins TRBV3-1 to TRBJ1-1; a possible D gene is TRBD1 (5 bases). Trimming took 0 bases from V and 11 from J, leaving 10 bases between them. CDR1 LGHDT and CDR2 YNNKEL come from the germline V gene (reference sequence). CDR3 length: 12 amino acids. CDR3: CASSQENRRAFF. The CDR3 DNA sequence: TGTGCCAGCAGCCAAGAGAACAGGAGGGCTTTCTTT.

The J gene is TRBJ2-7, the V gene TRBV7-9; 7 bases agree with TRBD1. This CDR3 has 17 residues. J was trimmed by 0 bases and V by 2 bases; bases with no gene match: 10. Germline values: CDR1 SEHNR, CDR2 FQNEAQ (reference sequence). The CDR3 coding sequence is TGTGCCAGCAGCTTACCTATGGGACAGCTACCCTCCTACGAGCAGTACTTC. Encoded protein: CASSLPMGQLPSYEQYF.

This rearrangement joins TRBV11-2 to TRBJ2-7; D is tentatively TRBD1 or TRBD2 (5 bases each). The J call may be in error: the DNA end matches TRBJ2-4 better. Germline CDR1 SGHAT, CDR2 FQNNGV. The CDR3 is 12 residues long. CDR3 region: CASGDLGDIQYF. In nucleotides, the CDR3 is TGTGCCAGTGGGGACCTAGGTGACATTCAGTACTTC.

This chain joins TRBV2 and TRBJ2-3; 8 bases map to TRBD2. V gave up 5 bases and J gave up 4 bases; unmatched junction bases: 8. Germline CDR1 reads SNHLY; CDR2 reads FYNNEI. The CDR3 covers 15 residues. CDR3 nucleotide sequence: TGTGCCAGCAGTTCCGGGACTAGGGCTTCAGATACGCAGTATTTT. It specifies CASSSGTRASDTQYF. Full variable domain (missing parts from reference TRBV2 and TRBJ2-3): EPEVTQTPSHQVTQMGQEVILRCVPISNHLYFYWYRQILGQKVEFLVSFYNNEISEKSEIFDDQFSVERPDGSNFTLKIRSTKLEDSAMYFCASSSGTRASDTQYFGPGTRLTVL.

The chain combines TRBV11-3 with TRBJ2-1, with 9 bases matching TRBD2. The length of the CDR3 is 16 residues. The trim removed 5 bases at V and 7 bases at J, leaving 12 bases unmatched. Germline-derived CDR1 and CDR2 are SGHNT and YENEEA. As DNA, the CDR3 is TGTGCCAGCAGCCTGCCCGCGGGGGGGGCGAAAAATGAGCAGTTCTTC. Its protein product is CASSLPAGGAKNEQFF. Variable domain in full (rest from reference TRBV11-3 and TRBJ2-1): EAGVVQSPRYKIIEKKQPVAFWCNPISGHNTLYWYLQNLGQGPELLIRYENEEAVDDSQLPKDRFSAERLKGVDSTLKIQPAELGDSAVYLCASSLPAGGAKNEQFFGPGTRLTVL.

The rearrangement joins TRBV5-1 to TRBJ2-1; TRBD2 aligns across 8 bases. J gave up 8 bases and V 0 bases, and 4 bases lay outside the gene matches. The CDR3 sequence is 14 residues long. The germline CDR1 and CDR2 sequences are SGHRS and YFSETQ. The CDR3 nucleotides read TGCGCCAGCAGCTTGGCGGGGGGGAATGATGAGCAGTTCTTC. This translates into CASSLAGGNDEQFF.

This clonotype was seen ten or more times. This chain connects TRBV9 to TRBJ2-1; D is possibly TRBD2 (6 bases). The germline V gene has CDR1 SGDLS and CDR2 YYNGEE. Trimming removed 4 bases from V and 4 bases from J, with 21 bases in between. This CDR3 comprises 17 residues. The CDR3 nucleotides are TGTGCCAGCAGCCGAAACTCCGGGGGAGCGCTATACAATGAGCAGTTCTTC. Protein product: CASSRNSGGALYNEQFF.

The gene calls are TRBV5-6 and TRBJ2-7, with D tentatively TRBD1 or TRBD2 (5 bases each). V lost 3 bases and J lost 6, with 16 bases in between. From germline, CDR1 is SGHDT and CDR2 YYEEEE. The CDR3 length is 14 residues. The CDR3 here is CASSWAGTDCEQYF. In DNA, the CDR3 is TGTGCCAGCAGCTGGGCCGGGACGGACTGCGAGCAGTACTTC.

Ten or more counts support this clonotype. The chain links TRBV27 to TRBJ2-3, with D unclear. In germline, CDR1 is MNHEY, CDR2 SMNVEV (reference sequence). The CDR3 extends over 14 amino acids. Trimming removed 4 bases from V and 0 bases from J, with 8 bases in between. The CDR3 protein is CASSYQTSTDTQYF. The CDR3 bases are TGTGCCAGCAGTTACCAAACTAGCACAGATACGCAGTATTTT.

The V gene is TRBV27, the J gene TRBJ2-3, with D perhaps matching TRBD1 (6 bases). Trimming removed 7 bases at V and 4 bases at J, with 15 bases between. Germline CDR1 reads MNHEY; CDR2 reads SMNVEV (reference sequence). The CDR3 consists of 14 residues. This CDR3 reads CASKAAGVADTQYF. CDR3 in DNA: TGTGCCAGCAAGGCGGCAGGGGTGGCAGATACGCAGTATTTT.

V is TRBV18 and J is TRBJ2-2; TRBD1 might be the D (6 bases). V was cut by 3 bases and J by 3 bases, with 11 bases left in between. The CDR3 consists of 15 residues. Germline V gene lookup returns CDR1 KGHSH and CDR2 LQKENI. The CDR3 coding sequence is TGTGCCAGCTCACCGGGGGCCATGGACACCGGGGAGCTGTTTTTT. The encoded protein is CASSPGAMDTGELFF.